This section outlines one T cell receptor beta chain sequence together with its context. The antigen remains undetermined. This record comes from a study of shared clonotypes between healthy human individuals. Findings and caveats of the study: Relative to clonotypes present in all four donors, those not shared had lower generation probabilities. Limited genetic and exposure-history diversity came from having few donors.

V dropped 4 bases and J dropped 3 bases, with 4 bases sitting between them. Germline V gene lookup returns CDR1 SGHDT and CDR2 YYEEEE. The CDR3 consists of 11 residues. Profiled with immunoSEQ multiplex PCR; TCRdb holds only in-frame clones, not every one. The table records 2 million to 2.5 million clones, approximately 90% of them present only once. Specimen: naive CD4+ T cells from PBMCs. This sample's subset: CD45RA+ positively selected. The chain couples TRBV5-6 to TRBJ1-2, with no clear D. The TCR was taken from a man aged 18 to 30 in good health. Some clones in this sample may be carry-over from other donors' samples. The DNA for the CDR3 is TGTGCCAGCAGCCGGGACTATGGCTACACCTTC. Translation: CASSRDYGYTF.